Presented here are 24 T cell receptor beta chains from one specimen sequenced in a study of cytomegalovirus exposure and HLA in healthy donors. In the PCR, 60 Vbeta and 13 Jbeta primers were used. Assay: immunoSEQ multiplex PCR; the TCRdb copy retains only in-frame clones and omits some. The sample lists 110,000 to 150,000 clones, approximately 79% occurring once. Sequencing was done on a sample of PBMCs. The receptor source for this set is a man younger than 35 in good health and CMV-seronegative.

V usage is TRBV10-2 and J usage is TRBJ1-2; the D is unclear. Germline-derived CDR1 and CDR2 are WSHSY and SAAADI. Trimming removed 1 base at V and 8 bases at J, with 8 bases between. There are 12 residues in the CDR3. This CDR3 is CASSEWAGGYTF. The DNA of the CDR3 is TGCGCCAGCAGTGAGTGGGCAGGAGGCTACACCTTC.

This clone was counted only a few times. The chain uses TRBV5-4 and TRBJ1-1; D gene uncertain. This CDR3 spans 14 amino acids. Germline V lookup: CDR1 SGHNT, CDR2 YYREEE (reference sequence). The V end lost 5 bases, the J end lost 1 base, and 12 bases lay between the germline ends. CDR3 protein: CASRPRGGNTEAFF. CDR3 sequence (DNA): TGTGCCAGCAGACCGAGAGGTGGGAACACTGAAGCTTTCTTT.

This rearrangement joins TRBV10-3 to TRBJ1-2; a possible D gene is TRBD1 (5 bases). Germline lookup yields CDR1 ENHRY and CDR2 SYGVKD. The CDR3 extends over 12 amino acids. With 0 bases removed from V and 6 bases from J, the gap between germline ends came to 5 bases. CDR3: CAISESGDGYTF. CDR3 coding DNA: TGTGCCATCAGTGAGTCAGGGGATGGCTACACCTTC.

Here the CDR3 reads CATVGGGNHYEQYF. CDR3 in DNA: TGTGCCACAGTAGGGGGGGGTAATCACTACGAGCAGTACTTC. The rearrangement uses TRBV27 and TRBJ2-7; D perhaps matches TRBD2 (7 bases). Germline CDR1 MNHEY, CDR2 SMNVEV (reference sequence). Between the trimmed V and J ends, which lost 10 bases and 3 bases, there was a span of 19 bases. The CDR3 runs 14 residues.

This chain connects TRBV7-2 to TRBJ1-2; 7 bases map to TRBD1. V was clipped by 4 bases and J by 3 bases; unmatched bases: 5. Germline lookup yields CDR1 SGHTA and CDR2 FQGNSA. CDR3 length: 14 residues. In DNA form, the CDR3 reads TGTGCCAGCAGCTCCCACAGGGGTGACTATGGCTACACCTTC. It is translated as CASSSHRGDYGYTF.

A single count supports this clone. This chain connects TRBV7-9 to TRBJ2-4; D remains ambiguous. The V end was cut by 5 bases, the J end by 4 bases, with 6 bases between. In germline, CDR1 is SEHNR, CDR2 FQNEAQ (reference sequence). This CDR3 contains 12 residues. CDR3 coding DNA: TGTGCCAGCAGCCAAGCAAAAAACATTCAGTACTTC. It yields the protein CASSQAKNIQYF.

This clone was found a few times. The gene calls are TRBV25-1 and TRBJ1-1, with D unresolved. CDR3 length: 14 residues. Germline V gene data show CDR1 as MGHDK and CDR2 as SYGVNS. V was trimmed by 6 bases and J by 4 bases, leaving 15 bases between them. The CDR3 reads CASSDQGSGTEAFF. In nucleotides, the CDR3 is TGTGCCAGCAGCGACCAAGGTTCGGGCACTGAAGCTTTCTTT. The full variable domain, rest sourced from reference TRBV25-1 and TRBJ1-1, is EADIYQTPRYLVIGTGKKITLECSQTMGHDKMYWYQQDPGMELHLIHYSYGVNSTEKGDLSSESTVSRIRTEHFPLTLESARPSHTSQYLCASSDQGSGTEAFFGQGTRLTVV.

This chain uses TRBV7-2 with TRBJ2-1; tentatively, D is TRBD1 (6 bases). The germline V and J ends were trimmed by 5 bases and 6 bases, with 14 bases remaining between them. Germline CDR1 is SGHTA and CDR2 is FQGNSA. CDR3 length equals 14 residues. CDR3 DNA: TGTGCCAGCAGCCACCGGACAGAAAGCAATGAGCAGTTCTTC. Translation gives CASSHRTESNEQFF.

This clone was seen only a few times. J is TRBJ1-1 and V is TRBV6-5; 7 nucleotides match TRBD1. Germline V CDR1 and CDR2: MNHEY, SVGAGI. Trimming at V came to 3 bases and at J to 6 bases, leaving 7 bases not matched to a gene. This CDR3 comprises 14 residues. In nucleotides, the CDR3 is TGTGCCAGCAGTTATTACACAGGGGAGGCTGAAGCTTTCTTT. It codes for CASSYYTGEAEAFF.

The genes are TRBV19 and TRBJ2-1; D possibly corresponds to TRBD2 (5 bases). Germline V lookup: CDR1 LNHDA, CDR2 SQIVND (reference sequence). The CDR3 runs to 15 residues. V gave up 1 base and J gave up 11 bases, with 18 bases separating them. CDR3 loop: CASSIGRTLGGQQFF. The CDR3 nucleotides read TGTGCCAGTAGTATAGGGCGGACTTTGGGTGGTCAGCAGTTCTTC.

The CDR3 DNA sequence: TGTGCCAGCAGCTTAAATTTAGGAAACACCATATATTTT. It is translated as CASSLNLGNTIYF. V gene TRBV11-2 combines with J gene TRBJ1-3; no clear D. This CDR3 region has 13 residues. Germline V CDR1 and CDR2: SGHAT, FQNNGV. V was clipped by 2 bases and J by 4 bases, with 6 bases between them. Complete variable domain (other parts from reference TRBV11-2 and TRBJ1-3): EAGVAQSPRYKIIEKRQSVAFWCNPISGHATLYWYQQILGQGPKLLIQFQNNGVVDDSQLPKDRFSAERLKGVDSTLKIQPAKLEDSAVYLCASSLNLGNTIYFGEGSWLTVV.

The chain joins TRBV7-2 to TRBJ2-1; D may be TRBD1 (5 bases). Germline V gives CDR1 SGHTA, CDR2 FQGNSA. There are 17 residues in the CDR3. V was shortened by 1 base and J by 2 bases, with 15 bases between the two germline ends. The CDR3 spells CASSLDRRTLTYNEQFF. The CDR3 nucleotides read TGTGCCAGCAGCTTAGATCGAAGGACATTGACCTACAATGAGCAGTTCTTC.

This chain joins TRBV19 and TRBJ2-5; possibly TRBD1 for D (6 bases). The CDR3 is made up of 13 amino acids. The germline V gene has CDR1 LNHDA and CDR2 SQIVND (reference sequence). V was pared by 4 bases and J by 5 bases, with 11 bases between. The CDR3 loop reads CASSTETGETQYF. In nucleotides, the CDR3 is TGTGCCAGTAGTACGGAGACAGGCGAGACCCAGTACTTC. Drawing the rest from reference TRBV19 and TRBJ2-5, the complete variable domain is DGGITQSPKYLFRKEGQNVTLSCEQNLNHDAMYWYRQDPGQGLRLIYYSQIVNDFQKGDIAEGYSVSREKKESFPLTVTSAQKNPTAFYLCASSTETGETQYFGPGTRLLVL.

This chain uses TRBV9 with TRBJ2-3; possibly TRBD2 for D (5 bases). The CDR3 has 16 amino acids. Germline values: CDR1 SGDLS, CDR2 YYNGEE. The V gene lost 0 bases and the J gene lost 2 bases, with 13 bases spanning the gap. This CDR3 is CASSVGSSILTDTQYF. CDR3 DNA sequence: TGTGCCAGCAGCGTAGGGTCTAGCATTCTCACAGATACGCAGTATTTT.

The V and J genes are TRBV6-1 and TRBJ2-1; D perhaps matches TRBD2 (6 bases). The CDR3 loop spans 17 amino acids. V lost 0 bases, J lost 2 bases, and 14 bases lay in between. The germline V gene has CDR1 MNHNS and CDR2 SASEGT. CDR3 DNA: TGTGCCAGCAGTGAAGCCCCTAAGGGCGGGGCCTACAATGAGCAGTTCTTC. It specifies CASSEAPKGGAYNEQFF.

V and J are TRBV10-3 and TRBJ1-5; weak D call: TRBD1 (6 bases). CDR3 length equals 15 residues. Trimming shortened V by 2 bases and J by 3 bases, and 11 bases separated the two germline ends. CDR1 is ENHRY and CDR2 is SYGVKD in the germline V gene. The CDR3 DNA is TGTGCCATCAGTGAGGGGAGGGGGAACAATCAGCCCCAGCATTTT. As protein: CAISEGRGNNQPQHF.

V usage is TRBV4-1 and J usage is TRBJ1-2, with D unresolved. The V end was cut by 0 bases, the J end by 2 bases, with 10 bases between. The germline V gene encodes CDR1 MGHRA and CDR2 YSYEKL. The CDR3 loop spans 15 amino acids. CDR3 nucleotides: TGCGCCAGCAGCCAAGAGTCGGGTTCGAACTATGGCTACACCTTC. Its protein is CASSQESGSNYGYTF.

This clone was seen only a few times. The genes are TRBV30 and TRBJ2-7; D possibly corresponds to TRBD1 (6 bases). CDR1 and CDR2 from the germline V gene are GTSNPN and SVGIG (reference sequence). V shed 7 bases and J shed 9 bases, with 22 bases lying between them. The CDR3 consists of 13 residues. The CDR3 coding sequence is TGTGCCTTAACTCCGGTGAACCCCAGGGGGCAGTACTTC. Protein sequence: CALTPVNPRGQYF.

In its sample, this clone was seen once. This CDR3 is CASSLRGPGNQPQHF. CDR3 DNA sequence: TGTGCCAGCAGTCTTAGGGGGCCGGGCAATCAGCCCCAGCATTTT. V usage is TRBV6-5 and J usage is TRBJ1-5; 7 positions agree with TRBD1. Germline V gene data show CDR1 as MNHEY and CDR2 as SVGAGI. V was pared by 5 bases and J by 2 bases, with 6 bases of the junction left unmatched. This CDR3 has 15 residues.

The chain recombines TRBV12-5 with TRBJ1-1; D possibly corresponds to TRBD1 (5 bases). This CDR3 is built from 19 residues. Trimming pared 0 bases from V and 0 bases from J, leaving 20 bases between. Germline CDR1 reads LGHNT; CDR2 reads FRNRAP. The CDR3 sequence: CASGLVLGRDFVMNTEAFF. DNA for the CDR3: TGTGCTAGTGGTTTGGTACTCGGCAGGGATTTTGTCATGAACACTGAAGCTTTCTTT.

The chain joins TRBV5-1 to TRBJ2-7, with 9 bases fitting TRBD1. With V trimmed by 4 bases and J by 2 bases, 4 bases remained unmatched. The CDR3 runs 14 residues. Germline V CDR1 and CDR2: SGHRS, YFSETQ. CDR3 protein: CASSEGTGPYEQYF. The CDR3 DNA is TGCGCCAGCAGCGAGGGGACAGGGCCCTACGAGCAGTACTTC.

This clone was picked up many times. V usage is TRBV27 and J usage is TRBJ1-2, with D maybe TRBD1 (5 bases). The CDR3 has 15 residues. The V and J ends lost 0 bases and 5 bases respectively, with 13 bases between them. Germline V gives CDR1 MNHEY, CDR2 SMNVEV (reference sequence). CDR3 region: CASSLSPPGLYGYTF. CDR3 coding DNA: TGTGCCAGCAGTTTATCTCCACCGGGACTATATGGCTACACCTTC.

The DNA of the CDR3 is TGTGCCAGCAAACCACAGGGGGGGAACACTGAAGCTTTCTTT. It codes for CASKPQGGNTEAFF. The chain combines TRBV7-2 with TRBJ1-1, with TRBD1 matching over 8 bases. V lost 7 bases to trimming and J lost 1 base; unmatched junction nucleotides: 5. Germline assignment: CDR1 SGHTA and CDR2 FQGNSA. There are 14 residues in the CDR3.

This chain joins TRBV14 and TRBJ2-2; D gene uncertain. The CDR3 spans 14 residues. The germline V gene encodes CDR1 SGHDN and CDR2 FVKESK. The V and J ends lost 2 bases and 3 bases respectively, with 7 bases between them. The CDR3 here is CASSQLPDTGELFF. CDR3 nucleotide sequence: TGTGCCAGCAGCCAACTACCTGACACCGGGGAGCTGTTTTTT.